The following is a T cell receptor beta chain sequence with its context. Clinical histories supplied by participants themselves formed the basis of cohort assignment. Generated by immunoSEQ multiplex PCR, the TCRdb table keeps only in-frame clones and is missing some. The data show 200,000 or so clones, roughly 84% seen once. The source of the sample is a study of blood T cell repertoires in COVID-19. Study context: Recovery meant two consecutive negative NP/OP PCR tests, professional clearance, or resolved symptoms. Specimens from acute and convalescent COVID-19 originated in the United States, Italy and Spain. T cells, B-cell-depleted T cells, or PBMCs provided the cDNA or gDNA that served as material.

The V end lost 0 bases, the J end lost 2 bases, and 14 bases lay between the germline ends. Germline assignment: CDR1 LGHNA and CDR2 YSLEER. The CDR3 contains 18 residues. The specimen was PBMCs or T cells enriched from blood (not recorded which). The V gene is TRBV4-3, the J gene TRBJ2-6; possible D gene TRBD1, 8 bases. The TCR sequence derives from a man aged 25 to 45 in a cohort exposed to, infected with or recovered from COVID-19 (not recorded which). The DNA of the CDR3 is TGCGCCAGCAGCCAAGATCGGGAGGACAGGGCTGGGGCCAACGTCCTGACTTTC. Protein product: CASSQDREDRAGANVLTF.